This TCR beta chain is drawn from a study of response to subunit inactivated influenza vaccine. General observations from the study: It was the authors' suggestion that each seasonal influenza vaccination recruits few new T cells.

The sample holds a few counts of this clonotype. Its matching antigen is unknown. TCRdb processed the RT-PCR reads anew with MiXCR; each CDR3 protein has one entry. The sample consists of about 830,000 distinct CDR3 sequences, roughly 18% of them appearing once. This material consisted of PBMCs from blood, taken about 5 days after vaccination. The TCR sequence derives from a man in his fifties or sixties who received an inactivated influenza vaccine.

This CDR3 reads CASSLTGRANEKLFF. Written as DNA, the CDR3 is TGTGCCAGCAGCTTAACGGGACGAGCTAATGAAAAACTGTTTTTT. The chain recombines TRBV7-8 with TRBJ1-4; D might be TRBD1 (5 bases). Per germline, CDR1 SGHVS and CDR2 FQNEAQ. Trimming pared 2 bases from V and 3 bases from J, leaving 10 bases between. The CDR3 is 15 residues long. Looking up the rest from reference TRBV7-8 and TRBJ1-4 gives the full variable domain: GAGVSQSPRYKVAKRGQDVALRCDPISGHVSLFWYQQALGQGPEFLTYFQNEAQLDKSGLPSDRFFAERPEGSVSTLKIQRTQQEDSAVYLCASSLTGRANEKLFFGSGTQLSVL.